This TCR beta chain was recorded in a study of T-cell memory formation after mild COVID-19. Trimming stripped 2 bases from V and 7 bases from J, with 14 bases between. CDR1 and CDR2 from the germline V gene are GTSNPN and SVGIG (reference sequence). The CDR3 has 13 amino acids. TCRdb processed the 5' RACE reads anew with MiXCR; each CDR3 protein has one entry. The profile shows approximately 350,000 distinct CDR3 sequences, 13% to 15% of them singletons. The sequencing input was PBMCs or a T cell subset sorted from them (not recorded which). This chain joins TRBV30 and TRBJ1-2; TRBD1 is a possible D gene (6 bases). This receptor was obtained from a man between 18 and 29 years old who had mild COVID-19 (a few samples of this study predate the infection). Cell type and time point are not known. In DNA form, the CDR3 reads TGTGCCTGGAGTAGAGGGGGGGAGAGTGGCTACACCTTC. It encodes CAWSRGGESGYTF.